Presented here are 5 T cell receptor beta chains from one specimen sequenced in a study of blood T cell repertoires in COVID-19. Sequencing used immunoSEQ multiplex PCR; TCRdb keeps in-frame clones, though not all of them. The sample carries 90,000 to 140,000 clones, 65% to 90% recorded once. The specimen sequenced was peripheral blood. These receptors came from a man aged 50 to 60 with acute or convalescent COVID-19.

V is TRBV10-3 and J is TRBJ2-2; 10 bases fit TRBD2. Germline CDR1 ENHRY, CDR2 SYGVKD. Germline trimming cut 0 bases from V and 4 bases from J; bases unmatched to any gene: 2. CDR3 length equals 16 residues. CDR3 in DNA: TGTGCCATCAGTGAGTCGGCTAGCGGGGGCACCGGGGAGCTGTTTTTT. It encodes CAISESASGGTGELFF.

Note on this clone: Compared with germline, one end of the junction differs, possibly owing to a read error. The J gene is TRBJ2-2, the V gene TRBV5-1, with D perhaps TRBD1 (6 bases). Germline CDR1 and CDR2: SGHRS and YFSETQ. The CDR3 runs 15 residues. The CDR3 loop reads CASRSLTGNLRGAVF. The CDR3 DNA reads TGCGCCAGCCGCTCGTTAACAGGGAATTTAAGGGGAGCTGTTTTT.

The CDR3 loop reads CASSLRGSGGEQYF. Written as DNA, the CDR3 is TGCGCCAGCAGCTTGCGGGGGTCAGGAGGCGAGCAGTACTTC. This chain joins TRBV5-1 and TRBJ2-7, with a possible D match to TRBD2 (6 bases). Looked up from germline, CDR1 is SGHRS and CDR2 is YFSETQ. This CDR3 spans 14 amino acids. Trimming stripped 1 base from V and 6 bases from J, with 14 bases between.

The V and J genes are TRBV5-1 and TRBJ2-7, with D possibly matching TRBD1 (6 bases). CDR3 length: 15 amino acids. Trimming pared 5 bases from V and 5 bases from J, leaving 20 bases between. The V gene's germline CDR1 is SGHRS and CDR2 YFSETQ. In nucleotides, the CDR3 is TGCGCCAGCAGTCCCACCGGGACGGACAGTGACGAGCAGTACTTC. Translating it yields CASSPTGTDSDEQYF.

The rearrangement joins TRBV6-5 to TRBJ2-7; D is possibly TRBD2 (5 bases). CDR3 length equals 13 residues. V dropped 6 bases and J dropped 4 bases, with 13 bases sitting between them. Germline-derived CDR1 and CDR2 are MNHEY and SVGAGI. CDR3 sequence: CASSLRTSYEQYF. The CDR3 nucleotides are TGTGCCAGCAGCCTCCGAACTAGTTACGAGCAGTACTTC.